This note documents a single TCR beta chain sequence. No antigen is known for it. Germline is not matched at one junction end, which may reflect a read error. Germline V gene sequence: CDR1 SGHTA, CDR2 FQGNSA. CDR3 length: 14 residues. These data come from a study of T cell responses to AZD1222 COVID-19 vaccine. Study context: Researchers grouped second doses given at about 4 or about 12 weeks into one pool.

Regarding the study as a whole: Clonal diversity may have been underestimated, and the donors were mostly white British, with more females than males. CD4 TCRs linked to vaccination spanned spike, dominating at 160-218 and 743-854. Spike-specific TCR breadth and depth were elevated following two AZD1222 doses.

Sequenced by immunoSEQ multiplex PCR; TCRdb stores in-frame clones only, minus some. The sample holds 150,000 to 180,000 clones, about 88% seen once. This TCR came from an adult in good health. Material: peripheral blood, obtained on day 0 of AZD1222 vaccination. This chain uses TRBV7-2 with TRBJ1-1; maybe TRBD1 (6 bases). The CDR3 DNA is TGTGTCAGCAGCCTAAGGACAGAGGTTTCTGAAGCTTTCTTT. Its protein product is CVSSLRTEVSEAFF.